The 11 T cell receptor beta chains listed next were all sequenced from one sample in a study of blood T cells in healthy people across ages. PCR was performed a second time for roughly 7 to 12 cycles using a sample-barcoded 5' primer and a J-beta primer mix. Using its own MiXCR run on the 5' RACE reads, TCRdb lists one record per CDR3 protein. Among about a million distinct CDR3 sequences listed, about two fifths were seen once. The sample taken for sequencing was blood. The receptors were gathered from a man younger than 35 in good health.

DNA of the CDR3: TGTGCCAGGTCGGGGTTGAAAAACTACGAGCAGTACTTC. As protein: CARSGLKNYEQYF. The chain is built from TRBV7-9 and TRBJ2-7; possible D gene TRBD2, 5 bases. The germline V and J ends were trimmed by 9 bases and 3 bases, with 15 bases remaining between them. The CDR3 has 13 residues. Germline assignment: CDR1 SEHNR and CDR2 FQNEAQ (reference sequence).

Of note for this clonotype: The junction and the germline gene differ at one end; a read error may be behind it. The rearrangement links TRBV20-1 to TRBJ1-4; possible D gene TRBD1, 5 bases. Germline V gene sequence: CDR1 DFQATT, CDR2 SNEGSKA (reference sequence). The CDR3 runs 14 residues. The CDR3, as DNA: TGCGGTGCTACCCCGGCTGGGGGAGGTGAAAAACTGTTTTTT. Protein sequence: CGATPAGGGEKLFF.

In this sample, this clonotype turned up a few times. The V and J genes are TRBV7-9 and TRBJ1-1; 7 positions match TRBD1. Trimming at V came to 4 bases and at J to 8 bases, leaving 1 base not matched to a gene. Germline CDR1 SEHNR, CDR2 FQNEAQ (reference sequence). The CDR3 is 11 amino acids. The CDR3 protein is CASSSDREAFF. The CDR3 coding sequence is TGTGCCAGCAGCTCGGACAGGGAAGCTTTCTTT.

This clonotype showed up many times. The chain combines TRBV7-2 with TRBJ1-2; D unresolved. Germline V gene lookup returns CDR1 SGHTA and CDR2 FQGNSA. This CDR3 comprises 14 residues. The ends were cut back, 5 bases at V and 1 base at J, with 11 bases in the middle. The DNA of the CDR3 is TGTGCCAGCAGCCCAACTAGGGATAACTATGGCTACACCTTC. Encoded protein: CASSPTRDNYGYTF.

CDR3 coding DNA: TGTGCCAGCAGCTCTCTGGACGGAGACAATCAGCCCCAGCATTTT. Its protein product is CASSSLDGDNQPQHF. The J gene is TRBJ1-5, the V gene TRBV7-2, with no clear D. The germline V gene encodes CDR1 SGHTA and CDR2 FQGNSA. Deletions cut 4 bases from V and 3 bases from J, with 13 bases between. The CDR3 extends over 15 amino acids.

This rearrangement joins TRBV9 to TRBJ2-3, with 8 bases aligning to TRBD2. Germline CDR1 is SGDLS and CDR2 is YYNGEE. With V trimmed by 5 bases and J by 4 bases, 3 bases remained unmatched. The CDR3 has 13 residues. CDR3 nucleotides: TGTGCCAGCAGTCGGACTAGCTCAGATACGCAGTATTTT. Amino acids: CASSRTSSDTQYF.

The CDR3 protein is CASSVSSGVVSNQPQHF. DNA for the CDR3: TGTGCCAGCAGCGTTAGTTCGGGAGTTGTGAGCAATCAGCCCCAGCATTTT. The chain combines TRBV2 with TRBJ1-5, with D hard to call. CDR3 length: 17 residues. V lost 6 bases to trimming and J lost 1 base, with 19 bases between them. Germline V gene lookup returns CDR1 SNHLY and CDR2 FYNNEI. Filled out from reference TRBV2 and TRBJ1-5, the complete variable domain reads EPEVTQTPSHQVTQMGQEVILRCVPISNHLYFYWYRQILGQKVEFLVSFYNNEISEKSEIFDDQFSVERPDGSNFTLKIRSTKLEDSAMYFCASSVSSGVVSNQPQHFGDGTRLSIL.

This clonotype is a singleton in its sample. The chain has TRBV4-1 and TRBJ1-6; the match to TRBD1 covers 7 bases. Germline-derived CDR1 and CDR2 are MGHRA and YSYEKL. J gave up 4 bases and V 6 bases, and 9 bases lay outside the gene matches. This CDR3 has 16 residues. The CDR3 DNA reads TGCGCCAGCAGATACGTCCCGGGACAGTATAATTCACCCCTCCACTTT. The encoded protein is CASRYVPGQYNSPLHF.

This clonotype was seen only once. The chain uses TRBV2 and TRBJ1-1; 7 nucleotides line up with TRBD1. The V segment lost 5 bases and the J segment 7 bases; nucleotides outside the gene matches: 10. Germline assignment: CDR1 SNHLY and CDR2 FYNNEI. The CDR3 contains 14 residues. The CDR3 is CASSSRGEHGEAFF. The DNA for the CDR3 is TGTGCCAGCAGTTCCAGGGGGGAACACGGTGAAGCTTTCTTT. The full variable domain, its missing parts supplied by reference TRBV2 and TRBJ1-1, is EPEVTQTPSHQVTQMGQEVILRCVPISNHLYFYWYRQILGQKVEFLVSFYNNEISEKSEIFDDQFSVERPDGSNFTLKIRSTKLEDSAMYFCASSSRGEHGEAFFGQGTRLTVV.

CDR3 amino acids: CAWTGVAYGYTF. The CDR3 DNA reads as TGTGCCTGGACAGGGGTCGCCTATGGCTACACCTTC. The rearrangement links TRBV30 to TRBJ1-2; TRBD1 is a possible D gene (6 bases). Germline assignment: CDR1 GTSNPN and CDR2 SVGIG (reference sequence). This CDR3 has 12 residues. The ends were cut back, 4 bases at V and 4 bases at J, with 10 bases in the middle.

Regarding this clonotype: A much bigger clone sits one base away, suggesting this may be a read error. The chain couples TRBV6-2 or TRBV6-3 to TRBJ2-1; unclear D gene. The germline V gene has CDR1 MNHEY and CDR2 SVGEGT. Deletions cut 1 base from V and 3 bases from J, with 1 base between. This CDR3 has 12 amino acids. CDR3 protein: CASSYYYNEQFF. The CDR3 DNA follows: TGTGCCAGCAGTTACTACTACAATGAGCAGTTCTTC.